These T cell receptor beta chains were read from a single sample in a study of T cell responses to AZD1222 COVID-19 vaccine. Using immunoSEQ multiplex PCR, the repertoire was profiled, and TCRdb retains in-frame clones only, with some absent. The sample consists of tens of thousands of clones, about nine tenths of them appearing once. The material sequenced was peripheral blood, taken on day 0 of AZD1222 vaccination. Every receptor here comes from an adult in good health. CDR3s include the opening cysteine and the closing phenylalanine or tryptophan. Fields, in order: V gene, J gene, clone size, D gene, CDR3 DNA, CDR3 protein. A D gene is named only where the DNA matches it firmly. Part of the rows lack a size; the others show once, few, many or a class for expanded clones.

>TRBV3-1/TRBV3-2|TRBJ1-2|medium-sized|-
TGTGCCAGCAGCCAAGACACGCACCGCCGTCTCTATGGCTACACCTTC
CASSQDTHRRLYGYTF
>TRBV29-1|TRBJ2-1|once|TRBD2
TGCAGCGGTGTAAGTCCTAGCGGGAGGCTGAACAATGAGCAGTTCTTC
CSGVSPSGRLNNEQFF
>TRBV11-2|TRBJ2-3|-|TRBD2
TGTGCCAGCAGAACCACTAGCGGGAGGGCAGGTACGCAGTATTTT
CASRTTSGRAGTQYF
>TRBV2|TRBJ2-7|-|TRBD2
TGTGCCAGCAGTGTACGGGGGGGGATCACCTACGAGCAGTACTTC
CASSVRGGITYEQYF
>TRBV27|TRBJ2-1|-|-
TGTGCCAGCAGAGTCGACTTCTCCTACAATGAGCAGTTCTTC
CASRVDFSYNEQFF
>TRBV2|TRBJ2-2|-|TRBD2
TGTGCCACACGACTAGCTCGCGCCGGGGAGCTGTTTTTT
CATRLARAGELFF
>TRBV15|TRBJ2-2|-|-
TGTGCCACCAGCAGAGGTCTGCCCAACACCGGGGAGCTGTTTTTT
CATSRGLPNTGELFF
>TRBV29-1|TRBJ2-5|-|-
TGCAGCGTCTCCCGCAGGGGCCCCCAAGAGACCCAGTACTTC
CSVSRRGPQETQYF
>TRBV7-9|TRBJ2-7|-|TRBD2
TGTGCCAGCAGCTCCTTCAGCGGGACGAGAGAGGGGTACGAGCAGTACTTC
CASSSFSGTREGYEQYF
>TRBV7-2|TRBJ2-7|-|-
TGTGCCAGCACTGGGGTCAGGGCTGGCGAGCAGTACTTC
CASTGVRAGEQYF
>TRBV11-3|TRBJ2-3|-|-
TGTGCCAGCAGCATAGCGGAAACAGATACGCAGTATTTT
CASSIAETDTQYF
>TRBV7-8|TRBJ2-1|-|TRBD2
TGTGCCAGCAGCTCCCCGGGTAGCGGGAGGATCAATGAGCAGTTCTTC
CASSSPGSGRINEQFF